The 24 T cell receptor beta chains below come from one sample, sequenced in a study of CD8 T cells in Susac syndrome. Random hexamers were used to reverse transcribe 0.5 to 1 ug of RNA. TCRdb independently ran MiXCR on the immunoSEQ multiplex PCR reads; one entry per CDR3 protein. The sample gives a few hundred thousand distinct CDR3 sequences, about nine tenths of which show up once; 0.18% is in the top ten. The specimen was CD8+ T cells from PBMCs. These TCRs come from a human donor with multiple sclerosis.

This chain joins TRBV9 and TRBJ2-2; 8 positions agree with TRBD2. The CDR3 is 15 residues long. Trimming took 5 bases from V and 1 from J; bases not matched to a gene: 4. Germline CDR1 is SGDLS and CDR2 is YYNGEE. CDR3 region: CASSTSGGNTGELFF. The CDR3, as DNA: TGTGCCAGCAGTACGAGCGGGGGGAACACCGGGGAGCTGTTTTTT.

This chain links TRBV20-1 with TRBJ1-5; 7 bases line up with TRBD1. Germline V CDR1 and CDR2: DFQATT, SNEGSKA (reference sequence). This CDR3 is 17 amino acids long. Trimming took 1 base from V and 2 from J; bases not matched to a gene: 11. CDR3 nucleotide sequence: TGCAGTGCTAGAGTGACAGGGTGGTATCAGGGCAATCAGCCCCAGCATTTT. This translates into CSARVTGWYQGNQPQHF.

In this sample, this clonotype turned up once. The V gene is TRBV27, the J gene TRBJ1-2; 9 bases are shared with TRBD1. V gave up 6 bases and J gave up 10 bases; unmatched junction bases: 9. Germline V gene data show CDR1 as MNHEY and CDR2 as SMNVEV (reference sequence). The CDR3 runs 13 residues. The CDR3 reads CASSLGRDRAYTF. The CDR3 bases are TGTGCCAGCAGCCTAGGGCGGGACAGGGCCTACACCTTC.

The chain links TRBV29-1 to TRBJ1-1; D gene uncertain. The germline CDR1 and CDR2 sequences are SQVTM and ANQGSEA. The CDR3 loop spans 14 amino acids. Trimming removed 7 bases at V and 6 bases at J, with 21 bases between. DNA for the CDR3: TGCAGCGCCAATCCCGGAGGGTCCCCCCCTGAAGCTTTCTTT. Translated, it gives CSANPGGSPPEAFF.

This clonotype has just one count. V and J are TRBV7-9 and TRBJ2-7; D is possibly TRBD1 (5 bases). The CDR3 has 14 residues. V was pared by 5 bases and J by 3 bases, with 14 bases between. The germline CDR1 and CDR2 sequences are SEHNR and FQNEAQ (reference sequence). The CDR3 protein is CASSRPGQGYEQYF. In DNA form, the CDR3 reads TGTGCCAGCAGCCGACCGGGTCAGGGCTACGAGCAGTACTTC.

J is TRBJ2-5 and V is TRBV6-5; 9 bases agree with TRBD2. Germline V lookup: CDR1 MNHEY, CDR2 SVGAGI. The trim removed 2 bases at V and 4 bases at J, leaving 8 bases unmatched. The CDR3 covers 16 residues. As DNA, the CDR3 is TGTGCCAGCAGTTACGGGCGGGAGGGCCTTGGAGAGACCCAGTACTTC. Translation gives CASSYGREGLGETQYF.

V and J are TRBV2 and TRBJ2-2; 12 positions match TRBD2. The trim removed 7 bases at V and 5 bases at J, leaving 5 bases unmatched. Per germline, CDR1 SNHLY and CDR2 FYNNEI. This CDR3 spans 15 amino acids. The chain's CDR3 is CASILAGGETGELFF. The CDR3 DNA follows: TGTGCCAGCATCCTAGCGGGAGGGGAAACCGGGGAGCTGTTTTTT.

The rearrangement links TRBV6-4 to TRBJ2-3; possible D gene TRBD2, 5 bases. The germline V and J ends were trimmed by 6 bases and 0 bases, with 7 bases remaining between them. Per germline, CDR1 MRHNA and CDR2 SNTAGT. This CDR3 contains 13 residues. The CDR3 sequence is CASSSGSTDTQYF. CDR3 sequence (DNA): TGTGCCAGCAGCAGCGGTAGCACAGATACGCAGTATTTT.

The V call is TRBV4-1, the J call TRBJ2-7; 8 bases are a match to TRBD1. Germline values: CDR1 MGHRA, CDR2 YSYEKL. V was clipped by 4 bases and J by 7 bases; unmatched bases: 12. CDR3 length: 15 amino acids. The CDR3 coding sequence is TGCGCCAGCAGCCCCCCTGGGACAGGTCGGGGGGAGCAGTACTTC. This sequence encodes CASSPPGTGRGEQYF.

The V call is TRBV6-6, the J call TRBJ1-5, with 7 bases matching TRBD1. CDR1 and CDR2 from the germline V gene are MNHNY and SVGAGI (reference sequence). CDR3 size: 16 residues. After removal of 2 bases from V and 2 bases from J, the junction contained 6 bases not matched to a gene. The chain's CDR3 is CASSYARQGGNQPQHF. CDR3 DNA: TGTGCCAGCAGTTACGCCCGACAGGGCGGCAATCAGCCCCAGCATTTT.

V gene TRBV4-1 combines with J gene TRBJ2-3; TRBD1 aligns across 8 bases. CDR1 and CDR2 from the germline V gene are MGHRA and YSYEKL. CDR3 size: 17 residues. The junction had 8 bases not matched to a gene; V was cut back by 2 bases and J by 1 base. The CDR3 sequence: CASSQFSGTGGTDTQYF. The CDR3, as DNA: TGCGCCAGCAGCCAATTCTCCGGGACAGGAGGCACAGATACGCAGTATTTT.

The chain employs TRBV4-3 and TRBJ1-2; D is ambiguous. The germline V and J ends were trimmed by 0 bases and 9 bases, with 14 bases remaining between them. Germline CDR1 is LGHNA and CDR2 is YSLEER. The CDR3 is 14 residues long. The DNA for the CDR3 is TGCGCCAGCAGCCAAGATCGGTCTGCGCCGCGCTACACCTTC. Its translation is CASSQDRSAPRYTF.

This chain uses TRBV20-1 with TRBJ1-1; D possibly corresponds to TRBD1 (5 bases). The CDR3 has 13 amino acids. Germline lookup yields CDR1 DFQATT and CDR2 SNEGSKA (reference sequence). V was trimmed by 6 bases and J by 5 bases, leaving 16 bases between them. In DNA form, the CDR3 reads TGCAGTGCCAGCGCAGGGAGGACGACTGAAGCTTTCTTT. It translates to CSASAGRTTEAFF.

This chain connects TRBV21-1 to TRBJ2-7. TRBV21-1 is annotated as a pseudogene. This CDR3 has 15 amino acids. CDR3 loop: CASSNDGKALYEQYF. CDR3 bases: TGTGCCAGCAGCAACGACGGTAAAGCACTCTACGAGCAGTACTTC.

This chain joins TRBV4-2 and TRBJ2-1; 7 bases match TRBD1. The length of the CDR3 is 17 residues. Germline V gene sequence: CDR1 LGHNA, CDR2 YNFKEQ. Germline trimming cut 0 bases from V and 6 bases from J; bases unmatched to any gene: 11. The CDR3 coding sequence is TGTGCCAGCAGCCAAGATGGGGTTGGGACAGCGATCAATGAGCAGTTCTTC. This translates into CASSQDGVGTAINEQFF.

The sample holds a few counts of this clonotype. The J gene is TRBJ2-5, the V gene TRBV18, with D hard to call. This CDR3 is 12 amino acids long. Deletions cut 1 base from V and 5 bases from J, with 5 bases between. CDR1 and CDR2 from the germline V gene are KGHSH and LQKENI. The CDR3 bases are TGTGCCAGCTCACCACTGTTGGAGACCCAGTACTTC. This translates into CASSPLLETQYF.

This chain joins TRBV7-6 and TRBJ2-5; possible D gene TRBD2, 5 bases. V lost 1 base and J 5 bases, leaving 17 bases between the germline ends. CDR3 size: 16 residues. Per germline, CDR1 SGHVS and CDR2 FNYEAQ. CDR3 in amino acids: CASSLVGVGGQETQYF. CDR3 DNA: TGTGCCAGCAGCTTAGTTGGGGTAGGAGGCCAGGAGACCCAGTACTTC.

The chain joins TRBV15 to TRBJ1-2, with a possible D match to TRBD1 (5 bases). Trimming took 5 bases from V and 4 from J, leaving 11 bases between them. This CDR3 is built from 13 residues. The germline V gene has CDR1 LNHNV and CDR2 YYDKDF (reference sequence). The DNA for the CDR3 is TGTGCCACCAGCCCGGGCAGGGCCTATGGCTACACCTTC. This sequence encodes CATSPGRAYGYTF.

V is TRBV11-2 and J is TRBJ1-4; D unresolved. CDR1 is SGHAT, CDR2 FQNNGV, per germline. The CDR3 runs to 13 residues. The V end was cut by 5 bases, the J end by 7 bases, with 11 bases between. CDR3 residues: CASSEYVIEKLFF. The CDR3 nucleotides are TGTGCCAGCAGCGAATATGTTATTGAAAAACTGTTTTTT.

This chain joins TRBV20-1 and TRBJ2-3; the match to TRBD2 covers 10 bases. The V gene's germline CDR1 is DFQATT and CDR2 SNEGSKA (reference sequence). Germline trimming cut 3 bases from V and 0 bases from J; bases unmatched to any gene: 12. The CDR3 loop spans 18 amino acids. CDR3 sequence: CSARRAGGPGLSTDTQYF. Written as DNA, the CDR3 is TGCAGTGCTAGGAGAGCGGGAGGGCCGGGTCTCAGCACAGATACGCAGTATTTT.

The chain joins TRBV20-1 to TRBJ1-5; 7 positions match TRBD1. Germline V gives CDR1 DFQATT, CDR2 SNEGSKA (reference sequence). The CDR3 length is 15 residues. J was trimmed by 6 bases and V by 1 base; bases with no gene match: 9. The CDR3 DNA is TGCAGTGCTAGAGTCAGGCAGGGGGACTCTCAGCCCCAGCATTTT. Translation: CSARVRQGDSQPQHF.

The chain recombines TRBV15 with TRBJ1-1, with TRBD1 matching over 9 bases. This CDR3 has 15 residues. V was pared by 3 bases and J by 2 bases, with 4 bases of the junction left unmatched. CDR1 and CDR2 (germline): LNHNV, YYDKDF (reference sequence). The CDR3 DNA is TGTGCCACCAGCAGCCGACAGGGGGGAAACACTGAAGCTTTCTTT. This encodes CATSSRQGGNTEAFF.

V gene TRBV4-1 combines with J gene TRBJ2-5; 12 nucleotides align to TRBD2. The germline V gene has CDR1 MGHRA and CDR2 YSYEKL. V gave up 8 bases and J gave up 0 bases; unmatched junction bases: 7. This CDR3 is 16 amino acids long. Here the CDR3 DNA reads TGCGCCAGCGGGAGGACTAGCGGGGTGTACCAAGAGACCCAGTACTTC. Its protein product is CASGRTSGVYQETQYF.

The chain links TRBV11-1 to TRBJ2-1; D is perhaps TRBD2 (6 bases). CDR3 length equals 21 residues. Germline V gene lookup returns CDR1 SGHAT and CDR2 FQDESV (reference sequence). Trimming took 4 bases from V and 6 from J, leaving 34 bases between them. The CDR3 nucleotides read TGTGCCAGCAGCTCCTCTGTGTCCAGAGTAATCACCGGGACTCTACCCAATGAGCAGTTCTTC. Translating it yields CASSSSVSRVITGTLPNEQFF.